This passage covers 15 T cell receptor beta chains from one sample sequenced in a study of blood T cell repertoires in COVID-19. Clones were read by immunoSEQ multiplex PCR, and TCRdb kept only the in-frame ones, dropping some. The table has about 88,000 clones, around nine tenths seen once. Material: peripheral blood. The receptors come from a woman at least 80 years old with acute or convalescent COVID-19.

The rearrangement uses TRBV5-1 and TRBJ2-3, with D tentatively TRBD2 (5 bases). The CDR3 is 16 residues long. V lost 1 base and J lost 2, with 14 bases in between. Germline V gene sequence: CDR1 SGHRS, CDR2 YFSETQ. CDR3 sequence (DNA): TGCGCCAGCAGCTTGCGCCAGGCGGGTATCACAGATACGCAGTATTTT. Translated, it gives CASSLRQAGITDTQYF.

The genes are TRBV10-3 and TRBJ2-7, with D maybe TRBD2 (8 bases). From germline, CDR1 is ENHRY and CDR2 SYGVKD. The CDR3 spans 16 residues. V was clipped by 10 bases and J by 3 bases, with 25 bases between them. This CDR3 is CASSDGGGTAFYEQYF. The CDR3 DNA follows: TGTGCCAGCAGCGACGGGGGGGGGACAGCTTTCTACGAGCAGTACTTC.

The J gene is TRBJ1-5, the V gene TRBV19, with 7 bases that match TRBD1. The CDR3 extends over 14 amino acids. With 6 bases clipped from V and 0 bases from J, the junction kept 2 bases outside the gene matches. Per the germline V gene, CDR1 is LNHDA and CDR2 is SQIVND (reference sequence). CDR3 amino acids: CASRTGVSNQPQHF. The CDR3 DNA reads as TGTGCCAGTAGAACAGGGGTTAGCAATCAGCCCCAGCATTTT.

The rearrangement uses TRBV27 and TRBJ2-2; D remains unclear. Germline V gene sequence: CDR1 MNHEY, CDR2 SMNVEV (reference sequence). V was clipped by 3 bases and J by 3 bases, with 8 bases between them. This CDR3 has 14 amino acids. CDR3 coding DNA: TGTGCCAGCAGTTTGCAGGTTCACACCGGGGAGCTGTTTTTT. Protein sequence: CASSLQVHTGELFF.

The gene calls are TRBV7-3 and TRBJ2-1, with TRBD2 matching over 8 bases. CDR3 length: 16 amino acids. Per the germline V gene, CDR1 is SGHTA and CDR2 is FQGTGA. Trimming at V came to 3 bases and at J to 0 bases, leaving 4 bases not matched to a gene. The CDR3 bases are TGTGCCAGCAGCTTCAGCGGGGGCCTCTCCTACAATGAGCAGTTCTTC. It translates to CASSFSGGLSYNEQFF.

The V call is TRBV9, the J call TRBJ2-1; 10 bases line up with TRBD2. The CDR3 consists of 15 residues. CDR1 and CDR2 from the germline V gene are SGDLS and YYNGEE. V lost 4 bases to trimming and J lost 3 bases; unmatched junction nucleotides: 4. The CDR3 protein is CASSPLAGDYNEQFF. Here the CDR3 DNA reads TGTGCCAGCAGCCCGCTAGCGGGAGACTACAATGAGCAGTTCTTC.

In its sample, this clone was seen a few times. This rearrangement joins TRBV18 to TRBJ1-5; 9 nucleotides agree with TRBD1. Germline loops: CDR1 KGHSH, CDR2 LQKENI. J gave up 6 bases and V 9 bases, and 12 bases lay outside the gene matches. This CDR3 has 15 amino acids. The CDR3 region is CASSETQGAGQPQHF. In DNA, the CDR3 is TGTGCCAGTTCGGAAACACAGGGGGCAGGTCAGCCCCAGCATTTT. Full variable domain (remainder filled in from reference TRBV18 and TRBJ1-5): NAGVMQNPRHLVRRRGQEARLRCSPMKGHSHVYWYRQLPEEGLKFMVYLQKENIIDESGMPKERFSAEFPKEGPSILRIQQVVRGDSAAYFCASSETQGAGQPQHFGDGTRLSIL.

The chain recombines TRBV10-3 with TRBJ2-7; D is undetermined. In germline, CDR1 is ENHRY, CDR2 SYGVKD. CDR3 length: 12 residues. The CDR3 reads CASQNRVYEQYF. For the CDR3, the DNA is TGTGCATCTCAAAACCGAGTCTACGAGCAGTACTTC.

As DNA, the CDR3 is TGTGCCACCTCCGAGGGGGCCGGTGTTGAGCAGTTCTTC. As protein: CATSEGAGVEQFF. This chain joins TRBV24-1 and TRBJ2-1; TRBD1 aligns across 7 bases. Germline loops: CDR1 KGHDR, CDR2 SFDVKD. This CDR3 comprises 13 residues. The junction had 10 bases not matched to a gene; V was cut back by 9 bases and J by 9 bases.

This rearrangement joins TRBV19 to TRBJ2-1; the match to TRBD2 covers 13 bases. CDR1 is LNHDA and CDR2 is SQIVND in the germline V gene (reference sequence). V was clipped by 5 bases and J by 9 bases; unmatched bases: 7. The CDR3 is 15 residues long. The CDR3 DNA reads TGTGCCAGTAGTTGGGGGACTAGCGGGACGGTTGAGCAGTTCTTC. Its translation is CASSWGTSGTVEQFF. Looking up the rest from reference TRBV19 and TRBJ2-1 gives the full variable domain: DGGITQSPKYLFRKEGQNVTLSCEQNLNHDAMYWYRQDPGQGLRLIYYSQIVNDFQKGDIAEGYSVSREKKESFPLTVTSAQKNPTAFYLCASSWGTSGTVEQFFGPGTRLTVL.

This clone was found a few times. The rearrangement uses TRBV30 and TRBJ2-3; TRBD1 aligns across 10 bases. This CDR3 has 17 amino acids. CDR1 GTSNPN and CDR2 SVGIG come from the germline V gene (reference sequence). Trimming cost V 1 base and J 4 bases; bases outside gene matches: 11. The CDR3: CAWSGTGGIAIADTQYF. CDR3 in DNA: TGTGCCTGGAGTGGGACAGGGGGGATCGCAATCGCAGATACGCAGTATTTT.

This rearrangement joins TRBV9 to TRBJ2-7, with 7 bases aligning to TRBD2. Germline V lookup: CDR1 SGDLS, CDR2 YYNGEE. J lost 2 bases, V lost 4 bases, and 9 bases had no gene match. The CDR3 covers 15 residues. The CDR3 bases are TGTGCCAGCAGCACATCGACTAGCCTTCCCTACGAGCAGTACTTC. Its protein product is CASSTSTSLPYEQYF.

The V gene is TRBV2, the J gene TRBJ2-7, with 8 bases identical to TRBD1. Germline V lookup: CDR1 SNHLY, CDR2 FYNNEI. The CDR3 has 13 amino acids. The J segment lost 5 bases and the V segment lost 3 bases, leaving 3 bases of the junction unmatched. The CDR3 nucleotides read TGTGCCAGCAGTGAGACGACAGGGGACGAGCAGTACTTC. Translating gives CASSETTGDEQYF.

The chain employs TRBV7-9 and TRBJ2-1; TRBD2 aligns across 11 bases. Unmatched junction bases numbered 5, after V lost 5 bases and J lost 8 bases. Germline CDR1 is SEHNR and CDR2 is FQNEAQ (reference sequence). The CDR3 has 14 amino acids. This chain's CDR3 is CASSLSGGAYEQFF. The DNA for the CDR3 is TGTGCCAGCAGCCTTAGCGGGGGGGCCTATGAGCAGTTCTTC.

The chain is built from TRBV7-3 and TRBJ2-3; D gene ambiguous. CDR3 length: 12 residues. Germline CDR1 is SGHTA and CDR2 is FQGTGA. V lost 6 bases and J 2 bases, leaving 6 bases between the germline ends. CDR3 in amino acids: CASSSSTDTQYF. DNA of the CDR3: TGTGCCAGCAGTTCCTCCACAGATACGCAGTATTTT.